These 18 T cell receptor beta chains were all obtained from the same sample, sequenced in a study of blood T cell repertoires in COVID-19. Clones were sequenced by immunoSEQ multiplex PCR, and TCRdb holds only the in-frame ones, with some missing. The sample has 150,000 to 200,000 clones, 85% to 90% seen once; the top ten hold about 20%. Material: peripheral blood. These receptors were collected from a person aged 65 to 85 with COVID-19, enrolled during active disease.

The chain is built from TRBV6-6 and TRBJ2-7, with D perhaps matching TRBD1 (5 bases). The CDR3 runs 15 residues. V lost 0 bases, J lost 3 bases, and 12 bases lay in between. CDR1 and CDR2 from the germline V gene are MNHNY and SVGAGI (reference sequence). CDR3 protein: CASSYSSGLFYEQYF. The CDR3 DNA follows: TGTGCCAGCAGTTACTCGTCAGGGTTGTTCTACGAGCAGTACTTC.

The V gene is TRBV28, the J gene TRBJ2-7; maybe TRBD2 (7 bases). CDR1 is MDHEN, CDR2 SYDVKM, per germline. V lost 2 bases, J lost 6 bases, and 17 bases lay in between. The CDR3 spans 15 residues. CDR3 nucleotide sequence: TGTGCCAGCAGTTTAGCTCTAAGGGGGACTACCGAGCAGTACTTC. Translation gives CASSLALRGTTEQYF.

The CDR3 sequence: CASSPSGQGRYGYTF. The CDR3 DNA reads as TGTGCCAGCAGCCCCTCGGGACAGGGGCGGTATGGCTACACCTTC. The gene calls are TRBV7-6 and TRBJ1-2; 10 nucleotides align to TRBD1. V shed 5 bases, J shed 5 bases, and the junction held 8 bases outside the gene matches. The length of the CDR3 is 15 residues. Germline CDR1 is SGHVS and CDR2 is FNYEAQ.

The chain has TRBV7-2 and TRBJ2-5; no clear D. Trimming removed 5 bases at V and 1 base at J, with 8 bases between. This CDR3 comprises 13 residues. Looked up from germline, CDR1 is SGHTA and CDR2 is FQGNSA. The CDR3 nucleotides are TGTGCCAGCAGCCCGACTCCCCAAGAGACCCAGTACTTC. This gives the protein CASSPTPQETQYF.

This clone was counted a single time. The V call is TRBV5-6, the J call TRBJ1-5; no clear D gene. Germline CDR1 and CDR2: SGHDT and YYEEEE. This CDR3 has 19 amino acids. The germline V and J ends were trimmed by 3 bases and 2 bases, with 24 bases remaining between them. CDR3 in amino acids: CASSSQLLASYGGNQPQHF. The CDR3 bases are TGTGCCAGCAGCTCCCAACTCCTAGCCAGTTATGGGGGCAATCAGCCCCAGCATTTT.

This clone was observed a handful of times. The V and J genes are TRBV30 and TRBJ1-1; D is unclear. Germline assignment: CDR1 GTSNPN and CDR2 SVGIG (reference sequence). This CDR3 comprises 12 residues. The V end lost 4 bases, the J end lost 6 bases, and 12 bases lay between the germline ends. The CDR3 protein is CAWIEGRAEAFF. In DNA, the CDR3 is TGTGCCTGGATAGAGGGTCGGGCTGAAGCTTTCTTT.

Details on this clone: The sample holds other DNA sequences that translate to the same CDR3. This chain connects TRBV24-1 to TRBJ2-3; 7 nucleotides align to TRBD1. The CDR3 length is 15 residues. V lost 1 base to trimming and J lost 1 base; unmatched junction nucleotides: 1. Germline assignment: CDR1 KGHDR and CDR2 SFDVKD. CDR3 protein: CATSDFGTGTDTQYF. The CDR3 coding sequence is TGTGCCACCAGTGATTTTGGGACAGGCACAGATACGCAGTATTTT.

This chain links TRBV28 with TRBJ1-3, with 9 bases that match TRBD1. Per germline, CDR1 MDHEN and CDR2 SYDVKM. V lost 2 bases to trimming and J lost 1 base; unmatched junction nucleotides: 6. The CDR3 has 17 residues. CDR3 loop: CASSLGDRVVSGNTIYF. CDR3 coding DNA: TGTGCCAGCAGTTTAGGGGACAGGGTAGTTTCTGGAAACACCATATATTTT.

The V gene is TRBV7-2, the J gene TRBJ2-1, with 12 bases identical to TRBD2. Trimming at V came to 5 bases and at J to 10 bases, leaving 15 bases not matched to a gene. From germline, CDR1 is SGHTA and CDR2 FQGNSA. This CDR3 contains 17 residues. In DNA, the CDR3 is TGTGCCAGCAGCCCAACGACTAGCGGGAGAGGTCGATTGGAGCAGTTCTTC. This translates into CASSPTTSGRGRLEQFF.

The CDR3: CATSRYRQGNNQPQHF. CDR3 bases: TGTGCCACCAGCCGATACCGACAGGGCAACAATCAGCCCCAGCATTTT. The V call is TRBV15, the J call TRBJ1-5; 7 nucleotides agree with TRBD1. The V and J ends lost 5 bases and 3 bases, in that order; junction bases with no gene match: 10. The CDR3 is made up of 16 amino acids. CDR1 and CDR2 (germline): LNHNV, YYDKDF (reference sequence). Combining the CDR3 with reference TRBV15 and TRBJ1-5 gives the whole variable domain DAMVIQNPRYQVTQFGKPVTLSCSQTLNHNVMYWYQQKSSQAPKLLFHYYDKDFNNEADTPDNFQSRRPNTSFCFLDIRSPGLGDTAMYLCATSRYRQGNNQPQHFGDGTRLSIL.

J is TRBJ2-5 and V is TRBV4-3; D call uncertain. The CDR3 spans 14 residues. The germline V gene encodes CDR1 LGHNA and CDR2 YSLEER. Trimming cost V 0 bases and J 7 bases, with 12 bases left between them. CDR3 in DNA: TGCGCCAGCAGCCAAGATCATCAGTTTGGGACCCAGTACTTC. Translation gives CASSQDHQFGTQYF.

V and J are TRBV9 and TRBJ2-2, with D possibly TRBD2 on 6 matching bases. The germline CDR1 and CDR2 sequences are SGDLS and YYNGEE. Deletions cut 3 bases from V and 1 base from J, with 13 bases between. This CDR3 comprises 16 residues. DNA of the CDR3: TGTGCCAGCAGCGCAGTTTCCGGGGGGAACACCGGGGAGCTGTTTTTT. It translates to CASSAVSGGNTGELFF.

This clone has a single count. This chain joins TRBV7-2 and TRBJ1-6; possible D gene TRBD1, 6 bases. This CDR3 comprises 16 residues. The V gene lost 4 bases and the J gene lost 8 bases, with 18 bases spanning the gap. The germline V gene has CDR1 SGHTA and CDR2 FQGNSA. The CDR3 nucleotides read TGTGCCAGCAGCTCTACCGTACAGGGACGTGATTCACCCCTCCACTTT. Amino acid sequence: CASSSTVQGRDSPLHF.

The V and J genes are TRBV6-5 and TRBJ1-5, with a possible D match to TRBD1 (5 bases). There are 14 residues in the CDR3. Trimming shortened V by 6 bases and J by 5 bases, and 14 bases separated the two germline ends. Per germline, CDR1 MNHEY and CDR2 SVGAGI. This CDR3 reads CASRPAGGDQPQHF. The CDR3 nucleotides are TGTGCCAGCAGACCCGCCGGGGGAGATCAGCCCCAGCATTTT.

The rearrangement uses TRBV28 and TRBJ2-7; TRBD1 agrees at 10 bases. Per germline, CDR1 MDHEN and CDR2 SYDVKM. CDR3 length equals 15 residues. Unmatched junction bases numbered 7, after V lost 6 bases and J lost 2 bases. The DNA of the CDR3 is TGTGCCAGCAGGGCGACGGGACAGGGGACCTACGAGCAGTACTTC. Translated: CASRATGQGTYEQYF. Together with reference TRBV28 and TRBJ2-7, the CDR3 gives the full variable domain: DVKVTQSSRYLVKRTGEKVFLECVQDMDHENMFWYRQDPGLGLRLIYFSYDVKMKEKGDIPEGYSVSREKKERFSLILESASTNQTSMYLCASRATGQGTYEQYFGPGTRLTVT.

DNA for the CDR3: TGTGCCAGCAGCTTAGGGAGCGGACCTAGCACAGATACGCAGTATTTT. It specifies CASSLGSGPSTDTQYF. V usage is TRBV11-2 and J usage is TRBJ2-3, with D possibly matching TRBD2 (5 bases). CDR3 length: 16 amino acids. Between the trimmed V and J ends, which lost 1 base and 0 bases, there was a span of 11 bases. CDR1 is SGHAT and CDR2 is FQNNGV in the germline V gene.

The chain combines TRBV29-1 with TRBJ1-2, with TRBD1 matching over 9 bases. This CDR3 has 14 amino acids. Germline V gene data show CDR1 as SQVTM and CDR2 as ANQGSEA. The V and J ends lost 6 bases and 5 bases, in that order; junction bases with no gene match: 10. This chain's CDR3 is CSVVQGAVGYGYTF. CDR3 DNA sequence: TGCAGCGTAGTACAGGGGGCAGTGGGGTATGGCTACACCTTC.

The chain is built from TRBV29-1 and TRBJ2-3, with TRBD2 matching over 9 bases. The trim removed 5 bases at V and 2 bases at J, leaving 5 bases unmatched. Germline loops: CDR1 SQVTM, CDR2 ANQGSEA. This CDR3 spans 14 amino acids. The DNA of the CDR3 is TGCAGCGTTTTAGCGGGAGTAAACACAGATACGCAGTATTTT. Translating gives CSVLAGVNTDTQYF.